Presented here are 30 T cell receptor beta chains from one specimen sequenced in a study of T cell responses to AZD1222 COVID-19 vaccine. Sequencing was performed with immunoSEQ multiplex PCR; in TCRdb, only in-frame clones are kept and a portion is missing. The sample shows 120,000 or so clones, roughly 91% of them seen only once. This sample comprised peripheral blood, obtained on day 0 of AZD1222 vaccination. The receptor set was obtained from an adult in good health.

The CDR3 DNA is TGTGCCAGCAGCTCCCCCCTCTCAGCGCGGGGCACAGATACGCAGTATTTT. It codes for CASSSPLSARGTDTQYF. V is TRBV7-6 and J is TRBJ2-3; D is possibly TRBD2 (5 bases). Trimming left V 4 bases short and J 1 base short, with 18 bases between. Germline loops: CDR1 SGHVS, CDR2 FNYEAQ. CDR3 size: 17 residues.

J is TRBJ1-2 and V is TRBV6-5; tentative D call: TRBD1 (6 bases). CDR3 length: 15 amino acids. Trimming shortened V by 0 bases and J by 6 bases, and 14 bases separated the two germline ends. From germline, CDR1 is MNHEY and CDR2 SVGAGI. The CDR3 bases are TGTGCCAGCAGTTACTCGAGTCGGGGGGCGAATGGCTACACCTTC. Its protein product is CASSYSSRGANGYTF.

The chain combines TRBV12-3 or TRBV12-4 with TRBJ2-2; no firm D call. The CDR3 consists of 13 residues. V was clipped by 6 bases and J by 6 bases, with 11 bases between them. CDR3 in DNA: TGTGCCAGCAGCCGCGGTGGGGCCGGGGAGCTGTTTTTT. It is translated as CASSRGGAGELFF.

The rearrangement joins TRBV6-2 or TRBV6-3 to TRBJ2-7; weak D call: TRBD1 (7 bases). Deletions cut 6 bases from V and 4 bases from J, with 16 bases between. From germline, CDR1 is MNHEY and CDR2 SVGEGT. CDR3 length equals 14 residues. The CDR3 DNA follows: TGTGCCAGCAGCGCGGGACAGATAATTTACGAGCAGTACTTC. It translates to CASSAGQIIYEQYF.

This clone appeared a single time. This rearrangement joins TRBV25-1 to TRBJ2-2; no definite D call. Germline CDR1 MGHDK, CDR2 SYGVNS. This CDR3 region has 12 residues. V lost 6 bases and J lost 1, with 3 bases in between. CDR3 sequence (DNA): TGTGCCAGCAGAGAGAACACCGGGGAGCTGTTTTTT. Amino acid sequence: CASRENTGELFF. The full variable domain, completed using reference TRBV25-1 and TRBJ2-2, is EADIYQTPRYLVIGTGKKITLECSQTMGHDKMYWYQQDPGMELHLIHYSYGVNSTEKGDLSSESTVSRIRTEHFPLTLESARPSHTSQYLCASRENTGELFFGEGSRLTVL.

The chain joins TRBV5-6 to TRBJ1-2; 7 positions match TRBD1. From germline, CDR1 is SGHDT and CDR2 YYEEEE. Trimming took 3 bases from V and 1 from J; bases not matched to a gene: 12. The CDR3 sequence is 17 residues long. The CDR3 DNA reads TGTGCCAGCAGCTCGGACAGGAGCACCTCCAATAACTATGGCTACACCTTC. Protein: CASSSDRSTSNNYGYTF.

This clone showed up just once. Written as DNA, the CDR3 is TGTGCCAGCAGTATGACCGGGACAGGGGATGGCTACACCTTC. Its translation: CASSMTGTGDGYTF. The chain couples TRBV5-6 to TRBJ1-2, with TRBD1 matching 10 bases. The ends lost 5 bases at V and 6 bases at J; junction bases unmatched: 7. Germline-derived CDR1 and CDR2 are SGHDT and YYEEEE. There are 14 residues in the CDR3.

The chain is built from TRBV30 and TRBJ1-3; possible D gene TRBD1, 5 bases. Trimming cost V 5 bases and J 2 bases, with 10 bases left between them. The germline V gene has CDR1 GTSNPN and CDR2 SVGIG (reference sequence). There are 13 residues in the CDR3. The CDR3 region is CAWDDSTGNTIYF. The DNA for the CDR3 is TGTGCCTGGGATGACAGTACTGGAAACACCATATATTTT.

This CDR3 reads CSALQGPSLHF. The CDR3, as DNA: TGCAGCGCCCTACAGGGCCCATCCCTCCACTTT. This chain links TRBV29-1 with TRBJ1-6; D is possibly TRBD1 (6 bases). From germline, CDR1 is SQVTM and CDR2 ANQGSEA. The CDR3 runs to 11 residues. Trimming took off 7 bases at V and 14 bases at J, with 15 bases between the two ends.

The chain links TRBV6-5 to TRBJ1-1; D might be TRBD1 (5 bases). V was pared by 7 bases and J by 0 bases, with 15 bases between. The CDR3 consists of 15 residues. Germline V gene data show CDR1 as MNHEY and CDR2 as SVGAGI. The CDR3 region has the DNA TGTGCCAGCACCCTCCGTGGGGGAGTGAACACTGAAGCTTTCTTT. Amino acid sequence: CASTLRGGVNTEAFF.

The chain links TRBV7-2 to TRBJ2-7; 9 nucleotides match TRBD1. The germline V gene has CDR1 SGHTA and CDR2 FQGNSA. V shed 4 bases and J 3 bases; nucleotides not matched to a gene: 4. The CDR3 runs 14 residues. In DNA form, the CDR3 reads TGTGCCAGCAGCTCGGGACAGGGATTCTACGAGCAGTACTTC. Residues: CASSSGQGFYEQYF.

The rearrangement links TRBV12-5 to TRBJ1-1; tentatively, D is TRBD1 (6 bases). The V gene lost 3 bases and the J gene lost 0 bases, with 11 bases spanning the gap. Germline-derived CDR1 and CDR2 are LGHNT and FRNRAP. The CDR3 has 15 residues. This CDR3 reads CASGFPGHLNTEAFF. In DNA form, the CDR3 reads TGTGCTAGTGGTTTCCCGGGACATCTGAACACTGAAGCTTTCTTT.

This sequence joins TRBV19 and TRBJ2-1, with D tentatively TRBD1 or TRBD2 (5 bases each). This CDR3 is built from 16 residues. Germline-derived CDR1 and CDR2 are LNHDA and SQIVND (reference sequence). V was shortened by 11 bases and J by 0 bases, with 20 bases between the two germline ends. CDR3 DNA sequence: TGTGCCTCCATGGGGGTTGGAGACCCCTCCTACAATGAGCAGTTCTTC. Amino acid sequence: CASMGVGDPSYNEQFF.

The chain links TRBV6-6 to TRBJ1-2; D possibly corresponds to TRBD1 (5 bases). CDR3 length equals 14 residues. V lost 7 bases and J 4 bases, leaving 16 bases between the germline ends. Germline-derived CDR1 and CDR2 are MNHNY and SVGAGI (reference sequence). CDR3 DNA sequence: TGTGCCAGCACATTCCGGGGCGGAGGCTATGGCTACACCTTC. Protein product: CASTFRGGGYGYTF.

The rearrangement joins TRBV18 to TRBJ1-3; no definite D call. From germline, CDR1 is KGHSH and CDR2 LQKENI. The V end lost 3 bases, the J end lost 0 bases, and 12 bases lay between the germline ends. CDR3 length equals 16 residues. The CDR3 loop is CASSPNGIYSGNTIYF. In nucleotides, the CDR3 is TGTGCCAGCTCACCGAACGGGATTTACTCTGGAAACACCATATATTTT. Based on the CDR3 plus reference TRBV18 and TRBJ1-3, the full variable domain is NAGVMQNPRHLVRRRGQEARLRCSPMKGHSHVYWYRQLPEEGLKFMVYLQKENIIDESGMPKERFSAEFPKEGPSILRIQQVVRGDSAAYFCASSPNGIYSGNTIYFGEGSWLTVV.

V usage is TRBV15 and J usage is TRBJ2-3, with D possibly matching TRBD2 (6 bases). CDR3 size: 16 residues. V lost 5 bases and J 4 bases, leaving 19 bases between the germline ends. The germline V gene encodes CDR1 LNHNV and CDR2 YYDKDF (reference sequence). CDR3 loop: CATSRRQRGEADTQYF. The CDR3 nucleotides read TGTGCCACCAGCCGGAGGCAGCGCGGGGAGGCAGATACGCAGTATTTT.

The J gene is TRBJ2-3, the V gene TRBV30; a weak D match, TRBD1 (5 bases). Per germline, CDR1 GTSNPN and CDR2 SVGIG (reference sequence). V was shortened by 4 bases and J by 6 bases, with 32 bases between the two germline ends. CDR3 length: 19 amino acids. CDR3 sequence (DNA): TGTGCCTGGAACTCCTTGGACAAGGGCTTCCACGATAGGTGGGATACGCAGTATTTT. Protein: CAWNSLDKGFHDRWDTQYF.

Here the CDR3 DNA reads TGTGCCAGCAGTGGTCCCCTTCAGGGACAGGGTATCATATACGGGTATGGCTACACCTTC. Translating gives CASSGPLQGQGIIYGYGYTF. This sequence joins TRBV6-1 and TRBJ1-2; TRBD1 matches 9 bases. Germline CDR1 reads MNHNS; CDR2 reads SASEGT. With 4 bases clipped from V and 5 bases from J, the junction kept 23 bases outside the gene matches. This CDR3 spans 20 amino acids.

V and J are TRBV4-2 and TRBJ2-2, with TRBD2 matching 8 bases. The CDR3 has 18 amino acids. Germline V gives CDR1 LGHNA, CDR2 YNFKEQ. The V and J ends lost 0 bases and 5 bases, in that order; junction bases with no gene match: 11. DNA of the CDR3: TGTGCCAGCAGCCAAGATCTCGTGGCGGGGGGTCGGACCGGGGAGCTGTTTTTT. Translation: CASSQDLVAGGRTGELFF.

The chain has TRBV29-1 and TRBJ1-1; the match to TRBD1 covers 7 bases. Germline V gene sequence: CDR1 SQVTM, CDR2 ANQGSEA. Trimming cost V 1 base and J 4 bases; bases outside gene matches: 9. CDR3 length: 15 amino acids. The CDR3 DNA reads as TGCAGCGTTGAAGGCCTACAGGGGTTGGCCACTGAAGCTTTCTTT. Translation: CSVEGLQGLATEAFF.

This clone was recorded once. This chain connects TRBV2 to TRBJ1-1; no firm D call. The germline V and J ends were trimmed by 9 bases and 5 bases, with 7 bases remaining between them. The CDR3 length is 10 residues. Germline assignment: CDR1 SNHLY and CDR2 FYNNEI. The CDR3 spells CASHPTEAFF. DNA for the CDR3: TGTGCCAGTCATCCGACTGAAGCTTTCTTT.

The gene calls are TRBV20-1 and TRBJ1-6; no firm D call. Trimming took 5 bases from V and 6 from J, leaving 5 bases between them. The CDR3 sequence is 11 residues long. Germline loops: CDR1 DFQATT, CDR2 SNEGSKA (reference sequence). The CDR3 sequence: CSAASNSPLHF. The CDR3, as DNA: TGCAGTGCTGCAAGTAATTCACCCCTCCACTTT.

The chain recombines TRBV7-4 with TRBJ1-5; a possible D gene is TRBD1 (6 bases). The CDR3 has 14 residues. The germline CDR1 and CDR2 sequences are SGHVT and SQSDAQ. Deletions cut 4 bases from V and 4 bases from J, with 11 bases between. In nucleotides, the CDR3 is TGTGCCAGCAGCTCCGGGGGCGAGAATCAGCCCCAGCATTTT. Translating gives CASSSGGENQPQHF.

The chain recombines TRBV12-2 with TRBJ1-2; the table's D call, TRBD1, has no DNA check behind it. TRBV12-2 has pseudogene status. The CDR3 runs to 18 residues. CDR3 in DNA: TGTGCAAGTCGCTTAGTAGGGGACCGACAGGGGGTGAACTATGGCTACACCTTC. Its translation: CASRLVGDRQGVNYGYTF.

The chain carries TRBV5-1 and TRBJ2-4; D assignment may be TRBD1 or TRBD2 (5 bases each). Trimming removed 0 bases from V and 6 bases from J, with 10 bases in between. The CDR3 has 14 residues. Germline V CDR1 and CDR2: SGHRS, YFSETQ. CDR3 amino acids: CASSLDPGTNIQYF. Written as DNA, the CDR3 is TGCGCCAGCAGCTTGGATCCAGGGACAAACATTCAGTACTTC.

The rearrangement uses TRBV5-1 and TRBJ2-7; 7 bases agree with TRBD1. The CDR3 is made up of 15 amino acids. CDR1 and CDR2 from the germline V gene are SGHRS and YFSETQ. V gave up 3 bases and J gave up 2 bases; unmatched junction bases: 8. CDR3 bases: TGCGCCAGCAGCTACCCCAGGGGGAACGCCTACGAGCAGTACTTC. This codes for CASSYPRGNAYEQYF.

CDR3 in amino acids: CASSISGVSGNTIYF. As DNA, the CDR3 is TGTGCCAGTAGTATATCCGGAGTCTCTGGAAACACCATATATTTT. This rearrangement joins TRBV19 to TRBJ1-3; D call uncertain. The CDR3 is made up of 15 amino acids. V gave up 2 bases and J gave up 0 bases, with 8 bases separating them. Germline V gives CDR1 LNHDA, CDR2 SQIVND (reference sequence). The whole variable domain, filled in from reference TRBV19 and TRBJ1-3, reads DGGITQSPKYLFRKEGQNVTLSCEQNLNHDAMYWYRQDPGQGLRLIYYSQIVNDFQKGDIAEGYSVSREKKESFPLTVTSAQKNPTAFYLCASSISGVSGNTIYFGEGSWLTVV.

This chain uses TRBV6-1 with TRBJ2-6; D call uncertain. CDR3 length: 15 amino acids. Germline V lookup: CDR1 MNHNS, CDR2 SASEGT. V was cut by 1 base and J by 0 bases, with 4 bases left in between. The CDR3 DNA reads TGTGCCAGCAGTGAAGAAAGCTCTGGGGCCAACGTCCTGACTTTC. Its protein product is CASSEESSGANVLTF.

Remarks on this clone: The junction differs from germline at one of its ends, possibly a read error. CDR3 in amino acids: CASSQDEMGRLGFNF. DNA of the CDR3: TGTGCCAGCAGCCAAGATGAAATGGGGCGGCTAGGATTTAACTTT. The chain uses TRBV4-2 and TRBJ2-3, with D possibly TRBD1 on 5 matching bases. This CDR3 has 15 residues. In germline, CDR1 is LGHNA, CDR2 YNFKEQ.

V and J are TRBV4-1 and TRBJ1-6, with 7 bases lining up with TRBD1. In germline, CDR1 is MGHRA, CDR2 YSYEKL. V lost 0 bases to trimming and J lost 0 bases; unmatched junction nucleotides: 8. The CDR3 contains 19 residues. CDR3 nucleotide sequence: TGCGCCAGCAGCCAAGATCGACAGGACAGGAGCTCCTATAATTCACCCCTCCACTTT. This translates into CASSQDRQDRSSYNSPLHF.